A single sample gave rise to the 7 T cell receptor beta chains below, sequenced in a study of tumor and adjacent non-tumor tissue in lung cancer. The library came from three nested PCR rounds adapted from ARM-PCR protocols. TCRdb itself ran the multiplex PCR reads through MiXCR, one entry per CDR3 protein. Of 200,000 to 250,000 distinct CDR3 sequences listed, 71% are singletons. The template was RNA from unsorted bulk tissue. Sequenced input: lung tumor tissue. The origin of the receptors is a man aged 55 to 69 with non-small cell lung cancer.

Comment on this clonotype: A much more abundant neighbour one base away suggests this may be a read error. This chain links TRBV20-1 with TRBJ2-1; D uncertain. There are 16 residues in the CDR3. V lost 7 bases and J lost 0, with 19 bases in between. Germline assignment: CDR1 DFQATT and CDR2 SNEGSKA (reference sequence). The CDR3 protein is CSDPKIGVRSYNEQFF. The CDR3 nucleotides are TGCAGTGACCCGAAGATCGGAGTTCGCTCCTACAATGAGCAGTTCTTC.

Comment on this clonotype: A much larger clone lies one base from this, so it may be a read error. The chain combines TRBV20-1 with TRBJ2-3; possibly TRBD2 for D (5 bases). Germline V gene data show CDR1 as DFQATT and CDR2 as SNEGSKA (reference sequence). The CDR3 consists of 15 residues. The DNA of the CDR3 is TGCAGTGCTAGTTGGCTAGCTGGCAGCACAGATACGCAGTGTTTT. Protein product: CSASWLAGSTDTQCF.

To note about this clonotype: A read error may explain this, as a much larger clone is one base away. The DNA for the CDR3 is TGCGCCAGCAGCGGAGGGGGACTAGCGGGAGACAATGAGCAGTTCTTC. Amino acids: CASSGGGLAGDNEQFF. This chain links TRBV4-3 with TRBJ2-1; 14 positions agree with TRBD2. With 5 bases clipped from V and 5 bases from J, the junction kept 5 bases outside the gene matches. Germline V gene data show CDR1 as LGHNA and CDR2 as YSLEER. This CDR3 region has 16 residues.

About this clonotype itself: An end of the junction does not agree with germline; a read error may underlie this. V usage is TRBV11-2 and J usage is TRBJ2-6; D gene unclear. The length of the CDR3 is 14 residues. Germline assignment: CDR1 SGHAT and CDR2 FQNNGV. The CDR3 loop is CASSPISLANILTF. CDR3 DNA: TGTGCCAGTAGTCCTATCTCTTTGGCCAACATCCTGACTTTC.

In its sample, this clonotype was seen once. A much more abundant neighbour one base away suggests this may be a read error. The chain links TRBV25-1 to TRBJ1-5, with D perhaps matching TRBD1 (5 bases). This CDR3 is built from 15 residues. The germline V gene encodes CDR1 MGHDK and CDR2 SYGVNS. CDR3 protein: CASSEYRDGNQTQHF. CDR3 nucleotides: TGTGCCAGCAGTGAATACAGGGACGGCAATCAGACCCAGCATTTT.

The chain recombines TRBV5-6 with TRBJ2-2, with TRBD1 identical over 11 bases. CDR1 SGHDT and CDR2 YYEEEE come from the germline V gene. The J segment lost 3 bases and the V segment lost 6 bases, leaving 7 bases of the junction unmatched. The CDR3 has 16 residues. The CDR3 reads CASNPDRGRYTGELFF. In DNA form, the CDR3 reads TGTGCCAGCAACCCGGACAGGGGGCGTTACACCGGGGAGCTGTTTTTT. The entire variable domain, with the rest obtained from reference TRBV5-6 and TRBJ2-2, is as follows: DAGVTQSPTHLIKTRGQQVTLRCSPKSGHDTVSWYQQALGQGPQFIFQYYEEEERQRGNFPDRFSGHQFPNYSSELNVNALLLGDSALYLCASNPDRGRYTGELFFGEGSRLTVL.

As to this clonotype: The junction departs from germline at one end; a sequencing error may be responsible. The CDR3 bases are TGTGCCAACAGTTACTCGGGAAGGGTAGGGATCCAGTACTTC. Protein: CANSYSGRVGIQYF. The chain combines TRBV6-5 with TRBJ2-5, with D perhaps TRBD2 (5 bases). Germline lookup yields CDR1 MNHEY and CDR2 SVGAGI. This CDR3 region has 14 residues.